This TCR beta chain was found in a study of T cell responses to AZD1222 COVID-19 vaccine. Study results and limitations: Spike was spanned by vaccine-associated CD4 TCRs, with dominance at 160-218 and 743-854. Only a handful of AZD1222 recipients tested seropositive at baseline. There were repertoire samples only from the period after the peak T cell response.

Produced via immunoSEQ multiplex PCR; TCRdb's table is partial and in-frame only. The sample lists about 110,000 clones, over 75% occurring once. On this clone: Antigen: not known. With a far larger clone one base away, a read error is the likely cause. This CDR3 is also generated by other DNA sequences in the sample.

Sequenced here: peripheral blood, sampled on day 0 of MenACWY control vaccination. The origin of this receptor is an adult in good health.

This chain's CDR3 is CASRGLYNSPLHF. Here the CDR3 DNA reads TGCGCCAGCCGGGGCCTCTATAATTCACCCCTCCACTTT. The genes are TRBV4-1 and TRBJ1-6, with a weak D call TRBD1 (5 bases). The CDR3 extends over 13 amino acids. Germline values: CDR1 MGHRA, CDR2 YSYEKL. V gave up 8 bases and J gave up 3 bases, with 8 bases separating them.